This TCR beta chain was documented in a study of coeliac disease. Study in general: Coeliac patients had active, refractory type I, or gluten-free-diet-controlled disease.

Clones were read by immunoSEQ multiplex PCR, and TCRdb kept only the in-frame ones, dropping some. This sample has several thousand clones, with about 60% found just once. Sequencing used one aliquot of 450,000 to 600,000 cells per fraction. Germline V lookup: CDR1 LNHNV, CDR2 YYDKDF (reference sequence). V lost 1 base and J lost 2, with 15 bases in between. The CDR3 length is 16 residues. This clone was detected a few times. The sample comprised lamina propria lymphocytes from the gut. The rearrangement uses TRBV15 and TRBJ2-7, with a weak D call TRBD2 (5 bases). This receptor was obtained from an older woman with active celiac disease. This CDR3 is CATSRVRTSSPYEQYF. CDR3 coding DNA: TGTGCCACCAGCAGAGTTCGGACTTCGAGCCCCTACGAGCAGTACTTC.